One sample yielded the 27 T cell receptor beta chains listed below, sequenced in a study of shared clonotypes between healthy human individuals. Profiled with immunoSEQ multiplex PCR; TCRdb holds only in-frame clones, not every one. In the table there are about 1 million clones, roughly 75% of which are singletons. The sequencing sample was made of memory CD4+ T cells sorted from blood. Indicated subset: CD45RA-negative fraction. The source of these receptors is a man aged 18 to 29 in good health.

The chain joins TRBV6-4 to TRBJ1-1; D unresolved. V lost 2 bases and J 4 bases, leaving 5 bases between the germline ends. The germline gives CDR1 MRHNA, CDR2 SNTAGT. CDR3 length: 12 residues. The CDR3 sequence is CASSDRVTEAFF. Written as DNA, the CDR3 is TGTGCCAGCAGTGACCGGGTCACTGAAGCTTTCTTT.

The CDR3 DNA reads TGTGCCAGTAGTATTTGGGGACAGGACAGCTCCTATAATTCACCCCTCCACTTT. This encodes CASSIWGQDSSYNSPLHF. The gene calls are TRBV19 and TRBJ1-6; 8 nucleotides match TRBD1. The CDR3 has 18 amino acids. J gave up 0 bases and V 3 bases, and 7 bases lay outside the gene matches. Germline-derived CDR1 and CDR2 are LNHDA and SQIVND (reference sequence).

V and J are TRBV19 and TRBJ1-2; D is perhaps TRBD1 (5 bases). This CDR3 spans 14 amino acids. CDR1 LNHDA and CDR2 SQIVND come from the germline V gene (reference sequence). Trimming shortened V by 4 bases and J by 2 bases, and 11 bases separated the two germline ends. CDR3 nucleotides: TGTGCCAGTAGTAGGGGGGACGGCAACTATGGCTACACCTTC. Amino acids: CASSRGDGNYGYTF.

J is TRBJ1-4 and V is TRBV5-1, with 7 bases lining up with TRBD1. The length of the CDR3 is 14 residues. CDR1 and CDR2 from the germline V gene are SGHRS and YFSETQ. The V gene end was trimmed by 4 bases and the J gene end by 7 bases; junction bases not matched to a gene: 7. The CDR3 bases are TGCGCCAGCAGCACCGGGACAGCGCTTGAAAAACTGTTTTTT. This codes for CASSTGTALEKLFF.

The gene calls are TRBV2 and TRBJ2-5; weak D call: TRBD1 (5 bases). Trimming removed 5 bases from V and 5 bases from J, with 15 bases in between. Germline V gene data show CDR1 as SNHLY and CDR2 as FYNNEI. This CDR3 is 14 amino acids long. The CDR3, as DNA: TGTGCCAGCAGTCCAGACAGATCCCGGGAGACCCAGTACTTC. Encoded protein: CASSPDRSRETQYF.

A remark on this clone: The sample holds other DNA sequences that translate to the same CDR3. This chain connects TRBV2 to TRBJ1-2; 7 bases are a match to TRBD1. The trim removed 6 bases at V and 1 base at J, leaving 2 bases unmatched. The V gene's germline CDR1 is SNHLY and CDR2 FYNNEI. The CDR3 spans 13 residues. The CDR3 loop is CASSRDSNYGYTF. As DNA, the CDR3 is TGTGCCAGCAGCCGGGACAGTAACTATGGCTACACCTTC.

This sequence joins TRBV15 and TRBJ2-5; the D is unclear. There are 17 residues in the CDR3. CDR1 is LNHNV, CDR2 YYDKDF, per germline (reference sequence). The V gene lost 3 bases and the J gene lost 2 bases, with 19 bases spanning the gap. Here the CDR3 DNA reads TGTGCCACCAGCAGCCCAAGCAGAACAGCCCTTCAAGAGACCCAGTACTTC. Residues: CATSSPSRTALQETQYF.

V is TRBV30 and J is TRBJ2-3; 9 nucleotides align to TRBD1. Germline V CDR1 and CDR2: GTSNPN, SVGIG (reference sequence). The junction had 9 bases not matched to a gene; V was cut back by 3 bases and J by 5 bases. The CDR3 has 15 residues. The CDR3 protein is CAWRAGQGRVDTQYF. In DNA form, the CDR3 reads TGTGCCTGGAGAGCGGGACAGGGAAGGGTAGATACGCAGTATTTT.

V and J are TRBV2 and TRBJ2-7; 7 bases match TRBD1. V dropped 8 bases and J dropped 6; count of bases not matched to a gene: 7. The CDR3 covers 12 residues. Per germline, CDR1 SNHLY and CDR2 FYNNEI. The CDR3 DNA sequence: TGTGCCAGCGGCCGGGACAGTCGCGAGCAGTACTTC. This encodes CASGRDSREQYF.

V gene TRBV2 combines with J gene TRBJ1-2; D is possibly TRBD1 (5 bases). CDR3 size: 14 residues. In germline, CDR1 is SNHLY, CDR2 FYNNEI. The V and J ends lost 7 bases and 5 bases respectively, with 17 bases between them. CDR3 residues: CASTPTGGWYGYTF. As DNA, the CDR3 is TGTGCCAGCACCCCGACGGGGGGGTGGTATGGCTACACCTTC.

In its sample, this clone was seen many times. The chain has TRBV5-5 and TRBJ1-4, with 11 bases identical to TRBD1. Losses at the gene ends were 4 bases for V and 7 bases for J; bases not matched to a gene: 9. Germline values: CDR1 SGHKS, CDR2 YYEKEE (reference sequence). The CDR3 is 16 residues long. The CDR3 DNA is TGTGCCAGCAGCGGAGGACAGGGGGCCCCTATTGAAAAACTGTTTTTT. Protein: CASSGGQGAPIEKLFF.

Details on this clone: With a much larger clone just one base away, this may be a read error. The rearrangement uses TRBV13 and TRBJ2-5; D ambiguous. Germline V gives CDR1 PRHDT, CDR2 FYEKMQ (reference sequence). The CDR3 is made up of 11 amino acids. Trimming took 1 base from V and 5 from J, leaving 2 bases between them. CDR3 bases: TGTGCCAGCAGCTTAGATGAGACCCAGTACTTC. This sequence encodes CASSLDETQYF.

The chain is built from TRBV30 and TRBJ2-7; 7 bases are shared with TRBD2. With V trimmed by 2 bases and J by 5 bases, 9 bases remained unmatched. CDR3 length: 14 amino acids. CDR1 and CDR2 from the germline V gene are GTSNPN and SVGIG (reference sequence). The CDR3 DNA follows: TGTGCCTGGAGTCACGCGGGAGTCTGGAACGAGCAGTACTTC. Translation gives CAWSHAGVWNEQYF.

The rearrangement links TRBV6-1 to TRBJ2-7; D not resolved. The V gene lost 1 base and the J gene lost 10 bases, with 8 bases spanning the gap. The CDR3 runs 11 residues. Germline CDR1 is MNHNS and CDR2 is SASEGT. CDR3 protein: CASSEDGHQYF. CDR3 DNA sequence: TGTGCCAGCAGTGAAGATGGCCACCAGTACTTC.

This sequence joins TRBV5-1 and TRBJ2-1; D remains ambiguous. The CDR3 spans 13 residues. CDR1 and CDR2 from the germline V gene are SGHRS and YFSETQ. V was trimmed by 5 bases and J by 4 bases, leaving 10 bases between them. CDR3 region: CASSPPPYNEQFF. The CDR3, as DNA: TGCGCCAGCAGTCCCCCCCCATACAATGAGCAGTTCTTC.

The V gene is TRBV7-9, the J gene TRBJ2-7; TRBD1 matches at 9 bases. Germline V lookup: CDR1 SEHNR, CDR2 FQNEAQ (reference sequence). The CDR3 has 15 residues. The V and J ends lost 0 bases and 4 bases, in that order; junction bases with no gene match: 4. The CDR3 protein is CASSLANRGQYEQYF. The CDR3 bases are TGTGCCAGCAGCTTAGCCAACAGGGGGCAGTACGAGCAGTACTTC.

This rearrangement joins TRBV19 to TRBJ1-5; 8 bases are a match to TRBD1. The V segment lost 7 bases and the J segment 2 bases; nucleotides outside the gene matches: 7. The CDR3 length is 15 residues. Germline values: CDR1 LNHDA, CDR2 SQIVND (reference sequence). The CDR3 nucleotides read TGTGCCAGTAACCCCGGACAGGGCGGCAATCAGCCCCAGCATTTT. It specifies CASNPGQGGNQPQHF.

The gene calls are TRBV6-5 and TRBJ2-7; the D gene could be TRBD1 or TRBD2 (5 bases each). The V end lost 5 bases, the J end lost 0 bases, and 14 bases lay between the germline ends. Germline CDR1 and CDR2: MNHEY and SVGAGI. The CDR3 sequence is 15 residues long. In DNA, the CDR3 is TGTGCCAGCAGTAAAGGGACGTGGCTCTCCTACGAGCAGTACTTC. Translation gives CASSKGTWLSYEQYF.

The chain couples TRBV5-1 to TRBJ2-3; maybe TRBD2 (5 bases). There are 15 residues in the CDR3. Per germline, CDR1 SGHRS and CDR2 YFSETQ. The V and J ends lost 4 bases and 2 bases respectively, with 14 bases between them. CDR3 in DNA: TGCGCCAGCAGCCCAGGACTTATAGTCACAGATACGCAGTATTTT. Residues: CASSPGLIVTDTQYF.

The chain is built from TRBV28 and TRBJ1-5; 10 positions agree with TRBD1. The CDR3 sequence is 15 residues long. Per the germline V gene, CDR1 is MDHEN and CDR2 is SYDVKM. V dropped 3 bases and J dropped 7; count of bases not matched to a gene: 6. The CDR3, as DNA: TGTGCCAGCAGTTTCCCCGGGACAGGGGTCCAGCCCCAGCATTTT. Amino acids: CASSFPGTGVQPQHF.

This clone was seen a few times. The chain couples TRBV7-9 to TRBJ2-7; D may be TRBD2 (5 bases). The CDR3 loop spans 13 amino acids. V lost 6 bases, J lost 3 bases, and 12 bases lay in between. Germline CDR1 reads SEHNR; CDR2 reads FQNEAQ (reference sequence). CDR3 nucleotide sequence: TGTGCCAGCAGGTTTAAGGAGGACTACGAGCAGTACTTC. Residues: CASRFKEDYEQYF. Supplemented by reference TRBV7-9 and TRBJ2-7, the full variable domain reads DTGVSQNPRHKITKRGQNVTFRCDPISEHNRLYWYRQTLGQGPEFLTYFQNEAQLEKSRLLSDRFSAERPKGSFSTLEIQRTEQGDSAMYLCASRFKEDYEQYFGPGTRLTVT.

This chain's CDR3 is CAWSVTGGHNSPLHF. DNA for the CDR3: TGTGCCTGGAGTGTTACAGGGGGGCATAATTCACCCCTCCACTTT. The gene calls are TRBV30 and TRBJ1-6; 8 nucleotides match TRBD1. V trimming: 0 bases; J trimming: 5 bases; junction bases outside the gene matches: 3. The germline V gene encodes CDR1 GTSNPN and CDR2 SVGIG (reference sequence). The CDR3 spans 15 residues.

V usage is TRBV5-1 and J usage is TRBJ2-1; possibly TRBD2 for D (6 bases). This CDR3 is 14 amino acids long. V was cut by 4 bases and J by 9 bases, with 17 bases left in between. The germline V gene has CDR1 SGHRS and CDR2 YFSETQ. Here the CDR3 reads CASSPQEGRLEQFF. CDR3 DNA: TGCGCCAGCAGCCCGCAGGAGGGCCGTCTTGAGCAGTTCTTC.

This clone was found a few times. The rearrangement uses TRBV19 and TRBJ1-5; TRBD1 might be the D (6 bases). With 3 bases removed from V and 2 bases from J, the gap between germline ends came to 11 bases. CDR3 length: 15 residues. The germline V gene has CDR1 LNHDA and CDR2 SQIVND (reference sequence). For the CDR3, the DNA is TGTGCCAGTAGTATGGCACAGGGTGGCAATCAGCCCCAGCATTTT. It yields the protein CASSMAQGGNQPQHF.

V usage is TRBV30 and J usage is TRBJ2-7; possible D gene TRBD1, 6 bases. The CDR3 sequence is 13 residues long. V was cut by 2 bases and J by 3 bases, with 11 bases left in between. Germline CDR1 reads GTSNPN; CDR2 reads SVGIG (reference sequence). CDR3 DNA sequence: TGTGCCTGGAGTTTGACAGGTGTCTACGAGCAGTACTTC. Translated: CAWSLTGVYEQYF.

The CDR3 DNA is TGTGCCAGCAGCCCCGCGCGACAGGGGATTAGAAACACCATATATTTT. This encodes CASSPARQGIRNTIYF. V gene TRBV11-2 combines with J gene TRBJ1-3; 8 nucleotides line up with TRBD1. J lost 5 bases, V lost 5 bases, and 11 bases had no gene match. Looked up from germline, CDR1 is SGHAT and CDR2 is FQNNGV. The CDR3 is made up of 16 amino acids.

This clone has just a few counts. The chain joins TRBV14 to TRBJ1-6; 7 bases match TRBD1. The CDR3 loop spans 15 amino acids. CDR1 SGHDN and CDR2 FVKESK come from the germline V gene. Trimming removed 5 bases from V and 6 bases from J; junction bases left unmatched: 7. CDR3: CASSSAGTVNSPLHF. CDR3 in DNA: TGTGCCAGCAGCTCCGCGGGGACAGTTAATTCACCCCTCCACTTT.